Listed below are T cell receptor beta chains from one sample, sequenced in a study of shared clonotypes between healthy human individuals. The method was immunoSEQ multiplex PCR; TCRdb's version includes in-frame clones alone and lacks a portion of them. The sample includes about 1,900,000 clones, about 95% seen only once; the top ten take under 1.5%. The sequenced sample consisted of naive CD8+ T cells sorted from blood. Receptor source: a man between 18 and 29 years old in good health. The CDR3 runs from the conserved cysteine through the conserved F or W.

J gene: TRBJ1-2; V gene: TRBV27; CDR3 protein: CASTLLPDYGYTF
J gene: TRBJ2-7; V gene: TRBV13; CDR3 protein: CASSLEGTPSYEQYF
J gene: TRBJ2-2; V gene: TRBV28; CDR3 protein: CASSPIGNTGELFF
J gene: TRBJ1-1; V gene: TRBV6-6; CDR3 protein: CASSYHSLTEAFF
J gene: TRBJ2-7; V gene: TRBV3-2; CDR3 protein: CASLYEQYF
J gene: TRBJ2-5; V gene: TRBV30; CDR3 protein: CAWEGDREETQYF
J gene: TRBJ2-7; V gene: TRBV6-1; CDR3 protein: CASSEALQGGEQYF
J gene: TRBJ2-7; V gene: TRBV7-6; CDR3 protein: CASSVGTAVLEQYF
J gene: TRBJ2-3; V gene: TRBV27; CDR3 protein: CASDPRGGLTDTQYF
J gene: TRBJ1-2; V gene: TRBV7-9; CDR3 protein: CASSPDGYYGYTF
J gene: TRBJ1-2; V gene: TRBV19; CDR3 protein: CASSIGQGPNYGYTF
J gene: TRBJ2-7; V gene: TRBV27; CDR3 protein: CASSLLAGGLYEQYF
J gene: TRBJ1-5; V gene: TRBV19; CDR3 protein: CASSIYSTDNQPQHF
J gene: TRBJ2-1; V gene: TRBV13; CDR3 protein: CASSSRGPVNEQFF
J gene: TRBJ2-7; V gene: TRBV27; CDR3 protein: CACQQGYGSYEQYF
J gene: TRBJ2-7; V gene: TRBV7-8; CDR3 protein: CASSLGDPEQYF
J gene: TRBJ2-7; V gene: TRBV27; CDR3 protein: CATGTVSYEQYF
J gene: TRBJ2-3; V gene: TRBV2; CDR3 protein: CASSELAGADTQYF
J gene: TRBJ1-1; V gene: TRBV27; CDR3 protein: CASSQLGVQGENTEAFF
J gene: TRBJ1-2; V gene: TRBV27; CDR3 protein: CASSLKRDSNYGYTF
J gene: TRBJ2-7; V gene: TRBV4-1; CDR3 protein: CASSQEPRTSFEGQYF
J gene: TRBJ2-7; V gene: TRBV4-2; CDR3 protein: CASSQDRGAHEQYF
J gene: TRBJ2-1; V gene: TRBV27; CDR3 protein: CASSFASRVEQFF
J gene: TRBJ1-6; V gene: TRBV9; CDR3 protein: CASSLEVGTENSPLHF
J gene: TRBJ1-1; V gene: TRBV19; CDR3 protein: CASSKVPNTEAFF
J gene: TRBJ1-5; V gene: TRBV28; CDR3 protein: CASSLVGDSGPQHF
J gene: TRBJ1-2; V gene: TRBV30; CDR3 protein: CAWSEGLGYTF
J gene: TRBJ2-5; V gene: TRBV29-1; CDR3 protein: CSAPTLQETQYF
J gene: TRBJ2-7; V gene: TRBV19; CDR3 protein: CASASGQYYEQYF
J gene: TRBJ2-7; V gene: TRBV6-5; CDR3 protein: CASSYSASGSNEQYF
J gene: TRBJ1-1; V gene: TRBV19; CDR3 protein: CASSIGAEAFF
J gene: TRBJ2-5; V gene: TRBV13; CDR3 protein: CASSLQGLLQETQYF
J gene: TRBJ2-7; V gene: TRBV27; CDR3 protein: CASSLAGETYEQYF
J gene: TRBJ2-1; V gene: TRBV18; CDR3 protein: CASSTTDSSYNEQFF
J gene: TRBJ1-3; V gene: TRBV27; CDR3 protein: CASSFTGAGNTIYF
J gene: TRBJ2-7; V gene: TRBV6-6; CDR3 protein: CASSAETYEQYF
J gene: TRBJ2-5; V gene: TRBV11-2; CDR3 protein: CASSLASGETQYF
J gene: TRBJ2-7; V gene: TRBV4-1; CDR3 protein: CASSQEVRGVEQYF
J gene: TRBJ2-7; V gene: TRBV4-1; CDR3 protein: CASSQVGYEQYF
J gene: TRBJ1-4; V gene: TRBV5-6; CDR3 protein: CASSSTVNEKLFF
J gene: TRBJ1-1; V gene: TRBV6-5; CDR3 protein: CASTIFYGTGDAAFF
J gene: TRBJ1-2; V gene: TRBV7-8; CDR3 protein: CASSLGHNPGDYGYTF
J gene: TRBJ2-3; V gene: TRBV27; CDR3 protein: CASSSASTDTQYF